This T cell receptor (beta chain) comes out of a study of PD-L1 blockade in urothelial cancer. Only in-frame clones appear in the TCRdb table, and some are missing; sequencing was by immunoSEQ multiplex PCR. The sample records 60,000 to 80,000 clones, 88% being singletons. Time point denoted: peripheral blood 6 weeks after treatment start. Source: PBMCs, taken around atezolizumab (anti-PD-L1) treatment. This sequence originates from a man between 60 and 75 years old with urothelial cancer.

The CDR3 reads CAISESGGGGTEAFF. The CDR3 nucleotides are TGTGCCATCAGTGAGTCTGGGGGGGGCGGCACTGAAGCTTTCTTT. The chain has TRBV10-3 and TRBJ1-1; D may be TRBD1 (6 bases). Germline CDR1 and CDR2: ENHRY and SYGVKD. Between the trimmed V and J ends, which lost 0 bases and 4 bases, there was a span of 12 bases. This CDR3 is built from 15 residues.